These T cell receptor beta chains were read from a single sample in a study of metastatic and nonmetastatic thyroid tumors. Using MiXCR, TCRdb reanalyzed the PCR reads. There are over 65,000 clones in the sample; around 13% occur only once, and 7% to 10% lies in the top ten. Sequenced sample: tumor tissue. These TCRs come from a female donor with papillary thyroid cancer or a benign thyroid nodule (not recorded which). Some clones in this sample may be carry-over from other donors' samples. The CDR3 runs from the conserved cysteine through the conserved F or W. D genes are given only for firm matches. A clone size is listed for some rows: how often the clone was seen (once, few, many), or a class if it is expanded.

clone size | D gene | J gene | V gene | CDR3 protein | CDR3 DNA
many | TRBD2 | TRBJ2-1 | TRBV7-2 | CASSWTSGRGNEQFF | TGTGCCAGCAGCTGGACTAGCGGGAGGGGTAATGAGCAGTTCTTC
many | TRBD1 | TRBJ2-3 | TRBV2 | CASNLQGADTQYF | TGTGCCAGCAACCTTCAGGGGGCAGATACGCAGTATTTT
many | NA | TRBJ2-1 | TRBV2 | CASSEAGAVGEQFF | TGTGCCAGCAGTGAAGCGGGAGCAGTGGGTGAGCAGTTCTTC
many | NA | TRBJ2-5 | TRBV19 | CASSIGAGWGETQYF | TGTGCCAGTAGTATTGGAGCAGGGTGGGGGGAGACCCAGTACTTC
many | NA | TRBJ2-2 | TRBV5-6 | CASSLRTLNTGELFF | TGTGCCAGCAGCTTGAGGACTCTGAACACCGGGGAGCTGTTTTTT
many | NA | TRBJ1-2 | TRBV24-1 | CATSGIGESDGYTF | TGTGCCACCAGTGGTATAGGGGAGTCGGATGGCTACACCTTC
many | NA | TRBJ2-7 | TRBV24-1 | CATSDSPDSTHEQYF | TGTGCCACCAGTGATTCGCCGGACAGTACCCACGAGCAGTACTTC
many | NA | TRBJ2-6 | TRBV11-3 | CASSPGGGGGANVLTF | TGTGCCAGCAGCCCCGGAGGGGGGGGTGGGGCCAACGTCCTGACTTTC
many | TRBD1 | TRBJ1-4 | TRBV6-1 | CASTWDRANEKLFF | TGTGCCAGCACCTGGGACAGGGCTAATGAAAAACTGTTTTTT
many | NA | TRBJ1-2 | TRBV6-1 | CASSASAANTF | TGTGCCAGCAGTGCAAGCGCAGCGAACACCTTC
many | TRBD2 | TRBJ2-1 | TRBV20-1 | CSAGPSGRAYTEQFF | TGCAGTGCTGGTCCTAGCGGGAGGGCCTACACTGAGCAGTTCTTC
many | NA | TRBJ2-3 | TRBV29-1 | CSVGGGTDTQYF | TGCAGCGTTGGGGGGGGCACAGATACGCAGTATTTT
many | NA | TRBJ1-1 | TRBV11-2 | CASSLKRVGGGTEAFF | TGTGCCAGCAGCTTAAAGAGGGTAGGGGGAGGCACTGAAGCTTTCTTT
medium-sized | NA | TRBJ2-6 | TRBV12-3/TRBV12-4 | CASSLTAGANVLTF | TGTGCCAGCAGTCTGACAGCTGGGGCCAACGTCCTGACTTTC
NA | TRBD1 | TRBJ1-1 | TRBV5-1 | CASSLLPGQINTEAFF | TGCGCCAGCAGCTTATTACCGGGACAGATTAACACTGAAGCTTTCTTT
many | TRBD1 | TRBJ2-2 | TRBV20-1 | CSASEGAGTGELFF | TGCAGTGCTAGTGAGGGGGCTGGGACCGGGGAGCTGTTTTTT
many | NA | TRBJ1-1 | TRBV3-1 | CASSLGPSNTEAFF | TGTGCCAGCAGCCTGGGGCCCTCGAACACTGAAGCTTTCTTT
many | TRBD1 | TRBJ1-2 | TRBV27 | CASRDRTGHIYGYTF | TGTGCCAGCAGGGATCGGACAGGGCACATCTATGGCTACACCTTC
many | NA | TRBJ2-5 | TRBV2 | CASSVSGVEKTQYF | TGTGCCAGCAGTGTGTCAGGGGTTGAAAAGACCCAGTACTTC
many | NA | TRBJ2-6 | TRBV6-1 | CASSRTYSGANVLTF | TGTGCCAGCTCACGGACTTACTCTGGGGCCAACGTCCTGACTTTC
many | NA | TRBJ1-5 | TRBV12-3/TRBV12-4 | CASSTGLMLNQPQHF | TGTGCCAGCAGCACGGGACTAATGCTTAATCAGCCCCAGCATTTT
NA | TRBD2 | TRBJ2-7 | TRBV5-1 | CASSSGTSGVYEQYF | TGCGCCAGCAGCTCCGGGACTAGCGGTGTCTACGAGCAGTACTTC
many | NA | TRBJ1-6 | TRBV20-1 | CSARLGPRLNSPLHF | TGCAGTGCTCGCCTGGGACCGAGGCTTAATTCACCCCTCCACTTT
many | NA | TRBJ1-2 | TRBV19 | CASKESNYGYTF | TGTGCCAGTAAAGAGAGCAACTATGGCTACACCTTC
many | TRBD2 | TRBJ2-2 | TRBV19 | CASSFLSGGLAANTGELFF | TGTGCCAGTAGTTTTCTCTCCGGGGGACTAGCGGCGAACACCGGGGAGCTGTTTTTT
many | TRBD2 | TRBJ2-3 | TRBV28 | CASSSPGLAVQRGYF | TGTGCCAGCAGTTCTCCAGGACTAGCGGTACAACGGGGATATTTT
NA | TRBD1 | TRBJ1-5 | TRBV16 | CAIIQSGVLQGAKPQHF | TGTGCCATCATCCAATCGGGGGTGTTACAGGGGGCGAAGCCCCAGCATTTT
many | TRBD1 | TRBJ1-5 | TRBV28 | CASVNRGAWQPQHF | TGTGCCAGTGTTAACAGGGGCGCCTGGCAGCCCCAGCATTTT
few | NA | TRBJ2-3 | TRBV10-2 | CASSDWQASTDTQYF | TGCGCCAGCAGTGATTGGCAAGCTAGCACAGATACGCAGTATTTT
many | NA | TRBJ1-2 | TRBV2 | CASSSTVLYYGYTF | TGTGCCAGCAGTAGTACGGTCCTATACTATGGCTACACCTTC
many | NA | TRBJ2-7 | TRBV6-2/TRBV6-3 | CASSYVFNSYEQYF | TGTGCCAGCAGTTATGTCTTCAACTCCTACGAGCAGTACTTC
many | TRBD2 | TRBJ2-1 | TRBV13 | CASSSKGLAGTSSYNEQFF | TGTGCCAGCAGCTCTAAGGGGCTAGCGGGGACGAGCTCCTACAATGAGCAGTTCTTC
NA | NA | TRBJ2-3 | TRBV3-1 | CASSQLASVGDTQYF | TGTGCCAGCAGCCAACTAGCGTCCGTGGGGGATACGCAGTATTTT
NA | TRBD1 | TRBJ2-7 | TRBV6-5 | CASSFLRYRGSPGEQYF | TGTGCCAGCAGTTTCCTCCGGTACAGGGGGTCCCCTGGGGAGCAGTACTTC
many | NA | TRBJ1-5 | TRBV19 | CASREAGLSQPQHF | TGTGCCAGTAGGGAGGCAGGGCTTTCGCAGCCCCAGCATTTT
many | TRBD1 | TRBJ1-5 | TRBV6-1 | CASSVSGGDQPQHF | TGTGCCAGCAGCGTGTCAGGGGGCGATCAGCCCCAGCATTTT
many | TRBD1 | TRBJ2-6 | TRBV7-3 | CASSLGTVRDSGANVLTF | TGTGCCAGCAGCCTGGGGACAGTTAGGGACTCTGGGGCCAACGTCCTGACTTTC
few | NA | TRBJ2-2 | TRBV2 | CASIGRENTGELFF | TGTGCCAGCATTGGTCGGGAGAACACCGGGGAGCTGTTTTTT
many | NA | TRBJ1-2 | TRBV4-1 | CASSQDPSNYGYTF | TGCGCCAGCAGCCAAGATCCCAGCAACTATGGCTACACCTTC
many | NA | TRBJ2-5 | TRBV15 | CATSRAGPQETQYF | TGTGCCACCAGCAGAGCGGGCCCCCAAGAGACCCAGTACTTC
many | NA | TRBJ1-5 | TRBV28 | CAGRGTPSNQPQHF | TGTGCCGGCCGAGGGACTCCTAGCAATCAGCCCCAGCATTTT
many | NA | TRBJ1-5 | TRBV2 | CASSDGGPGNQPQHF | TGTGCCAGCAGTGATGGGGGCCCAGGCAATCAGCCCCAGCATTTT
many | TRBD1 | TRBJ1-4 | TRBV6-1 | CASRPRGTNEKLFF | TGTGCCAGCAGACCCAGGGGGACTAATGAAAAACTGTTTTTT
many | NA | TRBJ1-5 | TRBV10-3 | CAISGGEDQPQHF | TGTGCCATCAGTGGAGGGGAGGATCAGCCCCAGCATTTT
many | TRBD1 | TRBJ2-7 | TRBV7-9 | CASSSGTGGYEQYF | TGTGCCAGCAGCTCCGGGACAGGGGGCTACGAGCAGTACTTC
NA | NA | TRBJ2-7 | TRBV6-1 | CASIPVGGLGSGDQYF | TGTGCCAGCATACCCGTGGGCGGGTTGGGTTCGGGCGATCAGTACTTC